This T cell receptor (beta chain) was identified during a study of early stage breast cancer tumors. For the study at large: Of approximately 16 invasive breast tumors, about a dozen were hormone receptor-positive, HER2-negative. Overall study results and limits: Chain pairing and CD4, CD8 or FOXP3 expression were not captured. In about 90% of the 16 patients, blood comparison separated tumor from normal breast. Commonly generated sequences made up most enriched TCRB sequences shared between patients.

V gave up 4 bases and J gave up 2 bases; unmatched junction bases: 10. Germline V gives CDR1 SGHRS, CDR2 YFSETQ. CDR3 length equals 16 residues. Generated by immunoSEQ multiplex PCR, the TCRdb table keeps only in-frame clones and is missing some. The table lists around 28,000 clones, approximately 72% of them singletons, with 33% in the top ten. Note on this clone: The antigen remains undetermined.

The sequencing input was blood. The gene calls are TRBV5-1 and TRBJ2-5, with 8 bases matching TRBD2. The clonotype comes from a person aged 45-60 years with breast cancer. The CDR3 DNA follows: TGCGCCAGCAGCGCCTCGGTTGCGGGAGGACAAGAGACCCAGTACTTC. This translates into CASSASVAGGQETQYF. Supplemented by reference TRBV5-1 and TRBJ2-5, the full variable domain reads KAGVTQTPRYLIKTRGQQVTLSCSPISGHRSVSWYQQTPGQGLQFLFEYFSETQRNKGNFPGRFSGRQFSNSRSEMNVSTLELGDSALYLCASSASVAGGQETQYFGPGTRLLVL.